This entry describes one T cell receptor (beta chain). This clonotype is a singleton in its sample. Its target antigen remains unknown. It has no much larger one-base neighbor in the sample; base qualities were not kept. Resting on one read, the evidence is weak. RNA was extracted using the RNeasy kit, and roughly 0.5 to 1 microgram was reverse transcribed with random hexamers. TCR beta CDR3 regions were amplified with the immunoSEQ multiplex PCR assay covering 54 Vbeta and 13 Jbeta segments. PCR amplification bias was corrected using a synthetic template baseline for primer optimization and computational correction. On the study's bioinformatics: Only productive sequences were kept, with reads annotated to V, D and J genes according to IMGT and analyzed in immunoSEQ Analyzer. Clonality was calculated as one minus the Shannon entropy normalized by log2 of the number of productive unique sequences. Public and private clones were assessed among the 100 most prevalent clones of each patient and control. A clone was defined as Susac-specific if it was absent from the healthy and MS cohorts, from approximately 980 published viral clones and from other ImmuneACCESS disease sequences. TCRdb itself trimmed the public reads at Q25 with fastp, ran MiXCR and retained productive beta chains. A single entry per CDR3 protein holds the most common genes and DNA from its merged rows. TCRdb, not the original authors, processed these V and J calls. Counted in this sample were about 120,000 distinct CDR3 sequences; around 94% of them appeared once. Roughly 0.29% of the sample is taken by the ten largest.

This record belongs to a study of CD8 T cells in Susac syndrome (dated 2019 in TCRdb). Regarding the research as a whole: Of the Susac syndrome patients who were sequenced, 8 or 9 were in clinical remission while about six had clinically active disease. The study compared CD8+ T cell repertoire clonality among eleven to twelve healthy donors, about 14 Susac syndrome patients and approximately 16 multiple sclerosis patients. The study used repertoire sequencing to test whether antigen drove CD8+ T cell activation and differentiation in Susac syndrome. At blood withdrawal, Susac syndrome patients were therapy-naive, treated with corticosteroids (with IVIg additionally given to some), or treated with IVIg alone. Summary of the overall study and its limitations: Roughly 15 and five Susac-specific public clones were found in the total CD8+ and CD8+ TEMRA repertoires, respectively. The TCR sequencing and HLA analysis was acknowledged to have included a relatively small number of individuals. Clonal expansion was observed in Susac syndrome CD8+ repertoires, with the highest expansion in CD8+ TEMRA cells and greater expansion in clinically active than in remitting patients.

A distance of 8 bases separates the germline ends of V and J, which lose 4 bases and 0 bases respectively. Reading from cysteine to phenylalanine, the CDR3 counts 13 amino acids. Just CDR3 DNA is preserved here, 39 bases in frame from base 1. According to the germline V gene (reference sequence), CDR1 reads GTSNPN and CDR2 reads SVGIG. High-throughput TCR beta sequencing profiled peripheral blood CD8+ and CD4+ T cells from healthy donors, Susac syndrome patients and multiple sclerosis patients. The Susac syndrome patients fulfilled recently defined diagnostic criteria for definite or probable disease. Bulk CD8+ and CD4+ T cells were purified magnetically by negative isolation, whereas CD8+ TEMRA cells were enriched by FACS. Blood was collected in EDTA tubes and processed within 24 hours, with PBMCs isolated through density gradient centrifugation. PBMCs destined for TCR sequencing were cryopreserved in liquid nitrogen and later thawed in a 37 °C water bath. The sorted or isolated CD4+, CD8+ and CD8+ TEMRA cells had a purity of 90% or higher.

Sequences were obtained from CD8+ T cells from PBMCs. The sequence is built from TRBV30 and TRBJ2-3; a confident D gene designation cannot be given. The sequence was obtained from a human donor with Susac syndrome. The CDR3 sequence is CAWTERSTDTQYF. The base sequence is TGTGCCTGGACCGAACGGAGCACAGATACGCAGTATTTT.